A single sample is the source of the 5 T cell receptor beta chains below, sequenced in a study of regulatory T cells in long-lasting Graves disease. The time point denotes: persistent/refractory GD, antithyroid drugs over 5 years with positive TRAb. PBMC RNA served as the TCR library source. In building TCR beta libraries, iRepertoire HTBI primers were used together with Arm-PCR of CDR3 regions. TCRdb ran MiXCR on the multiplex PCR reads and lists one entry per CDR3 protein. Of a few hundred thousand distinct CDR3 sequences listed, roughly a fifth are singletons. The sequences come from peripheral blood mononuclear cells (PBMCs), collected when the disease was refractory, from a patient treated with antithyroid drugs. The receptors derive from a female donor with Graves disease.

This clonotype was picked up many times. The chain joins TRBV28 to TRBJ1-2; TRBD1 is a possible D gene (5 bases). Deletions cut 4 bases from V and 4 bases from J, with 13 bases between. Germline V gene data show CDR1 as MDHEN and CDR2 as SYDVKM. The CDR3 is 14 residues long. The CDR3 nucleotides read TGTGCCAGCAGTTCCCCTGACAGCCCCTATGGCTACACCTTC. This encodes CASSSPDSPYGYTF.

This clonotype was seen many times. This chain joins TRBV12-3 or TRBV12-4 and TRBJ1-3; D is unclear. Trimming cost V 2 bases and J 11 bases, with 7 bases left between them. The CDR3 has 11 residues. The CDR3 DNA sequence: TGTGCCAGCAGTTTATCCTTCCCCATATATTTT. Translation: CASSLSFPIYF.

This clonotype has at least ten counts. J is TRBJ2-5 and V is TRBV7-2, with 10 bases matching TRBD2. J lost 3 bases, V lost 3 bases, and 10 bases had no gene match. The CDR3 has 17 residues. Germline-derived CDR1 and CDR2 are SGHTA and FQGNSA. CDR3 nucleotides: TGTGCCAGCAGCTTCTATCTAGCGGGGGTACGCAAAGAGACCCAGTACTTC. Its translation: CASSFYLAGVRKETQYF.

This clonotype was recorded many times. The gene calls are TRBV3-1 and TRBJ2-7; TRBD1 matches 10 bases. In germline, CDR1 is LGHDT, CDR2 YNNKEL (reference sequence). V shed 2 bases and J 5 bases; nucleotides not matched to a gene: 3. CDR3 length equals 14 residues. The CDR3 bases are TGTGCCAGCAGCCAAACCGGGACAGGGGACGAGCAGTACTTC. Translated, it gives CASSQTGTGDEQYF.

This clonotype was counted only a few times. The rearrangement links TRBV5-5 to TRBJ1-2; possibly TRBD1 for D (5 bases). CDR1 is SGHKS, CDR2 YYEKEE, per germline (reference sequence). CDR3 length equals 14 residues. Trimming removed 6 bases at V and 4 bases at J, with 16 bases between. The CDR3 is CASNPLGAPYGYTF. CDR3 in DNA: TGTGCCAGCAACCCTCTCGGGGCCCCCTATGGCTACACCTTC.